The rows below give T cell receptor beta chains drawn from one sample of a study of OX40 agonist ivuxolimab in advanced cancers. Produced via immunoSEQ multiplex PCR; TCRdb's table is partial and in-frame only. The sample consists of about 35,000 clones, around 92% of them appearing once. The material was CD4+ or CD8+ T cells sorted from blood, obtained in a trial of the OX40 agonist ivuxolimab. Receptors were obtained from an adult with an advanced solid tumor such as melanoma, head and neck, liver or kidney cancer. Each CDR3 is given without its conserved first and last residue.

v_call,j_call,cdr3_aa
TRBV11-3,TRBJ1-2,ASRNDRTYGYT
TRBV27,TRBJ1-3,ASKESSGNTIY
TRBV7-8,TRBJ2-1,AGSFAAWSGTSGRARWSEQF
TRBV7-9,TRBJ1-3,ASSQGTGNTIY
TRBV19,TRBJ2-7,ASSIGVGAIYEQY
TRBV10-3,TRBJ2-1,AISESRTANYNEQF
TRBV9,TRBJ2-1,ASSLPAPGQF
TRBV5-6,TRBJ1-5,ASSSHGQGGQPQH
TRBV27,TRBJ2-7,ASSSIRWRGGEQY
TRBV5-8,TRBJ2-1,ASSLTWGRRGEQF
TRBV19,TRBJ2-5,ASSLSRDRTFQETQY
TRBV27,TRBJ2-7,ATQGSSYEQY
TRBV19,TRBJ2-7,ASSSGTGLYEQY
TRBV7-2,TRBJ2-3,ASSPHSTSTDTQY
TRBV11-1,TRBJ2-1,ASSLDSAYNEQF
TRBV27,TRBJ1-2,ASADSSWGGYT
TRBV5-1,TRBJ2-3,ASSLSPLAGDDTQY
TRBV13,TRBJ2-5,ASSWDGQGETQY
TRBV15,TRBJ2-1,ATSSTDYNEQF
TRBV7-6,TRBJ2-7,ASSESYEQY
TRBV13,TRBJ2-4,ASSHAGQNIQY
TRBV6-1,TRBJ2-7,ASSEASGAYEQY
TRBV4-1,TRBJ2-1,ASSPGTGVYNEQF
TRBV5-8,TRBJ2-7,ASSVDHYEQY
TRBV5-4,TRBJ1-1,ASSFRMNTEAF
TRBV5-1,TRBJ2-7,ASSLERGMDEQY
TRBV7-9,TRBJ2-7,ASSAALVAYEQY
TRBV6-4,TRBJ2-7,ASNPSGSYEQY
TRBV29-1,TRBJ2-1,SGGQGGEQF
TRBV6-5,TRBJ2-2,ASSYSGESGELF
TRBV11-2,TRBJ1-4,ASSLRQDEKLF
TRBV30,TRBJ2-7,AWSVGLAPTYEQY
TRBV27,TRBJ2-3,ASRPGLAGEQY
TRBV27,TRBJ2-3,ASSLGSGGVTQY
TRBV13,TRBJ2-3,ASSFSPGTSVPDTQY
TRBV6-6,TRBJ1-5,ASSSGWNQPQH
TRBV6-1,TRBJ2-1,ASSSTSGDYNEQF
TRBV5-1,TRBJ2-1,ASIGPLNEQF
TRBV27,TRBJ2-7,ASSVIGSNDEQY
TRBV5-1,TRBJ2-1,ASSLEPTVGASDEQF
TRBV7-9,TRBJ2-3,ASSLVLAGDTQY
TRBV11-1,TRBJ1-1,ASSLDGGSASTEAF
TRBV5-5,TRBJ1-1,ASRLVGQGNTEAF
TRBV28,TRBJ2-1,ASSPAARNEQF
TRBV5-8,TRBJ2-7,ASSLMSGGFFYEQY
TRBV7-9,TRBJ2-3,ASSLIQLQGIGIDTQY
TRBV19,TRBJ2-3,ASSFHRGDTQY
TRBV29-1,TRBJ2-1,SSLGLAGENEQF
TRBV7-8,TRBJ2-7,ASSLALDRGNEQY
TRBV19,TRBJ2-1,ASSILSGSYNEQF
TRBV9,TRBJ2-5,ASSVGPSQYKGETQY
TRBV29-1,TRBJ2-2,SVDSDRVVGELF
TRBV18,TRBJ2-7,ASSPVVEPYEQY
TRBV11-2,TRBJ2-1,ASSARGGSSYNEQF
TRBV2,TRBJ2-5,ASSEDLTGYKTQY